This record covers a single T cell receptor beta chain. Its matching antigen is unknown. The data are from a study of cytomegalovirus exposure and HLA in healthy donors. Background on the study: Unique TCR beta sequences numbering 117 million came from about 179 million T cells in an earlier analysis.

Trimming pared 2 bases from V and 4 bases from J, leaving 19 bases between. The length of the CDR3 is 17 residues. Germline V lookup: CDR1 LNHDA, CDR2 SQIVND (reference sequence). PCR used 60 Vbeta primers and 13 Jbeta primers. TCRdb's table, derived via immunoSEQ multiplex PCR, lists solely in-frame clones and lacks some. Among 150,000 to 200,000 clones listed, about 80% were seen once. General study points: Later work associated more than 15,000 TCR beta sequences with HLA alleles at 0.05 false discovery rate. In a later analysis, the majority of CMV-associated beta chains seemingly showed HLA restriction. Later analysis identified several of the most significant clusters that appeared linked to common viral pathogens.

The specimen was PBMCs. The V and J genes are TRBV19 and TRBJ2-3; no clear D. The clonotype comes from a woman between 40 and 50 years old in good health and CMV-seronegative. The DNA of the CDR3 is TGTGCCAGTAGTATAACCTCCATCCGCCGCACGGCAGATACGCAGTATTTT. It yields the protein CASSITSIRRTADTQYF.